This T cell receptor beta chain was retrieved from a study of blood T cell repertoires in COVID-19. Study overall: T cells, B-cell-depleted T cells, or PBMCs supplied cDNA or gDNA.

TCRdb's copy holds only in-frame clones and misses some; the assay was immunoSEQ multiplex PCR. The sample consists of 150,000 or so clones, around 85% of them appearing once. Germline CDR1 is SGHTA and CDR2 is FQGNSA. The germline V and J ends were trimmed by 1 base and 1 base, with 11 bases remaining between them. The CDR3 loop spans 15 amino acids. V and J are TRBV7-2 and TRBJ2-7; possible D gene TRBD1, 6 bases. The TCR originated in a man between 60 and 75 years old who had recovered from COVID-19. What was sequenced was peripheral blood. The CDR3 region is CASSLDGQRSYEQYF. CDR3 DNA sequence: TGTGCCAGCAGCTTAGATGGACAGCGATCCTACGAGCAGTACTTC.